This T cell receptor beta chain was sequenced during a study of Ad26.COV2.S vaccination and SARS-CoV-2 variants. Produced via immunoSEQ multiplex PCR; TCRdb's table is partial and in-frame only. The table records over 350,000 clones, more than 85% of them present only once. Noted treatment: around 19 received Ad26.COV2.S at low or high dose, single or two shots; about 5 received placebo; per-sample allocation not given. Each sample was drawn 63 days after the first injection (of vaccine or placebo). An 18-55-year-old adult in Boston served as donor. Vaccination used an Ad26 vector expressing Wuhan-strain SARS-CoV-2 spike. Study findings and constraints: Post-vaccination spike-specific CD8+ and CD4+ T cell responses reportedly had substantial breadth. Vaccine recipients and placebo recipients showed similar non-spike TCR breadth.

CDR1 is KGHSH and CDR2 is LQKENI in the germline V gene. After removal of 3 bases from V and 2 bases from J, the junction contained 2 bases not matched to a gene. This CDR3 has 14 amino acids. Comment on this clone: Its specificity is not known. In the same sample, other DNA sequences code for this CDR3.

The sequence was collected from a person aged 18 to 59 who received the Ad26.COV2.S COVID-19 vaccine or a placebo. The sequencing used peripheral blood, collected in a trial of Ad26.COV2.S vaccine versus placebo. The rearrangement joins TRBV18 to TRBJ2-7, with 9 bases that match TRBD1. The CDR3 protein is CASSPGQGPYEQYF. The CDR3 DNA reads as TGTGCCAGCTCACCCGGACAGGGGCCCTACGAGCAGTACTTC.